The 20 T cell receptor beta chains listed next were all sequenced from one sample in a study of blood T cell repertoires in COVID-19. Only in-frame clones appear in the TCRdb table, and some are missing; sequencing was by immunoSEQ multiplex PCR. The sample yields around 150,000 clones, more than 80% seen once. The sequencing input was peripheral blood. These receptors were obtained from a man in his sixties with acute or convalescent COVID-19.

This clone came up once. CDR3 bases: TGTGCCAGCAGTACCCGGACAGCCCCAGGCGCAGATACGCAGTATTTT. Translated, it gives CASSTRTAPGADTQYF. The rearrangement joins TRBV6-6 to TRBJ2-3, with D possibly matching TRBD1 (6 bases). The CDR3 is made up of 16 amino acids. Germline V gene lookup returns CDR1 MNHNY and CDR2 SVGAGI (reference sequence). The ends were cut back, 5 bases at V and 4 bases at J, with 19 bases in the middle.

The rearrangement links TRBV20-1 to TRBJ1-1; D is perhaps TRBD1 (6 bases). The CDR3 consists of 13 residues. Trimming removed 3 bases from V and 9 bases from J, with 17 bases in between. Germline CDR1 reads DFQATT; CDR2 reads SNEGSKA (reference sequence). The CDR3 region has the DNA TGCAGTGCTAGTAAAGGGGGGGGGCTCAAAGCTTTCTTT. Translating it yields CSASKGGGLKAFF.

The chain employs TRBV10-3 and TRBJ1-5; D uncertain. The CDR3 has 14 residues. CDR1 and CDR2 (germline): ENHRY, SYGVKD. Between the trimmed V and J ends, which lost 2 bases and 2 bases, there was a span of 7 bases. Written as DNA, the CDR3 is TGTGCCATCAGTGAGGCGGCGGGCAATCAGCCCCAGCATTTT. It specifies CAISEAAGNQPQHF.

For this clone: The sample contains more than one DNA sequence encoding this CDR3. The chain employs TRBV12-3 or TRBV12-4 and TRBJ1-5, with TRBD1 matching 9 bases. CDR3 size: 13 residues. After removal of 6 bases from V and 4 bases from J, the junction contained 1 base not matched to a gene. CDR3 DNA sequence: TGTGCCAGCAGGGGACAGGGTAATCAGCCCCAGCATTTT. Translated, it gives CASRGQGNQPQHF.

The V gene is TRBV5-1, the J gene TRBJ2-7; 11 nucleotides line up with TRBD1. CDR1 and CDR2 (germline): SGHRS, YFSETQ. The CDR3 is 16 residues long. The V and J ends lost 2 bases and 4 bases, in that order; junction bases with no gene match: 8. The CDR3, as DNA: TGCGCCAGCAGCTTCGAGGGACAGGGGGTGGGATACGAGCAGTACTTC. Residues: CASSFEGQGVGYEQYF.

This chain joins TRBV19 and TRBJ1-4; 9 bases map to TRBD1. Germline lookup yields CDR1 LNHDA and CDR2 SQIVND (reference sequence). V lost 5 bases, J lost 5 bases, and 12 bases stayed unmatched. The CDR3 spans 17 residues. The CDR3 loop reads CASSLRPTGTGNEKLFF. CDR3 DNA sequence: TGTGCCAGTAGTCTTAGGCCGACCGGGACAGGGAATGAAAAACTGTTTTTT.

The chain couples TRBV27 to TRBJ2-5, with 9 bases identical to TRBD1. The CDR3 is 15 residues long. The V gene's germline CDR1 is MNHEY and CDR2 SMNVEV (reference sequence). V trimming: 5 bases; J trimming: 5 bases; junction bases outside the gene matches: 9. CDR3 bases: TGTGCCAGCAGTAAAGGACAGGGGAGGACGGAGACCCAGTACTTC. Translated, it gives CASSKGQGRTETQYF.

The chain recombines TRBV4-2 with TRBJ1-2; TRBD1 matches 7 bases. CDR3 length: 15 amino acids. The V gene end was trimmed by 2 bases and the J gene end by 4 bases; junction bases not matched to a gene: 7. In germline, CDR1 is LGHNA, CDR2 YNFKEQ. The CDR3 protein is CASSQPRDRGYGYTF. The CDR3 nucleotides read TGTGCCAGCAGCCAACCTAGGGACAGAGGCTATGGCTACACCTTC.

This chain uses TRBV6-5 with TRBJ1-1; D remains ambiguous. The germline CDR1 and CDR2 sequences are MNHEY and SVGAGI. Trimming cost V 2 bases and J 1 base, with 11 bases left between them. The CDR3 is 15 residues long. In DNA, the CDR3 is TGTGCCAGCAGTTACGAGTCGAGTAGGAACACTGAAGCTTTCTTT. Protein sequence: CASSYESSRNTEAFF.

About this clone itself: Other DNA sequences in this sample translate to the same CDR3. This chain joins TRBV3-1 (or the pseudogene TRBV3-2) and TRBJ1-1, with TRBD1 matching 10 bases. In germline, CDR1 is LGHDT, CDR2 YNNKEL (reference sequence). V lost 1 base to trimming and J lost 1 base; unmatched junction nucleotides: 0. The CDR3 sequence is 15 residues long. In nucleotides, the CDR3 is TGTGCCAGCAGCCAAGGGACAGGGGGGAACACTGAAGCTTTCTTT. Protein: CASSQGTGGNTEAFF.

The sample holds one count of this clone. This chain uses TRBV7-2 with TRBJ1-4; D is undetermined. CDR1 is SGHTA, CDR2 FQGNSA, per germline. V lost 0 bases, J lost 4 bases, and 9 bases lay in between. The CDR3 is made up of 15 amino acids. The CDR3 region is CASSLASRINEKLFF. CDR3 nucleotides: TGTGCCAGCAGCTTAGCGTCCCGTATTAATGAAAAACTGTTTTTT.

The J gene is TRBJ1-4, the V gene TRBV4-3; D remains ambiguous. The germline V and J ends were trimmed by 2 bases and 7 bases, with 11 bases remaining between them. This CDR3 is 14 amino acids long. Germline CDR1 reads LGHNA; CDR2 reads YSLEER. The CDR3 protein is CASSQSGGIEKLFF. The DNA for the CDR3 is TGCGCCAGCAGCCAAAGCGGCGGGATTGAAAAACTGTTTTTT.

V is TRBV6-5 and J is TRBJ2-1; 11 bases are shared with TRBD2. The CDR3 has 14 residues. CDR1 and CDR2 from the germline V gene are MNHEY and SVGAGI. V lost 6 bases to trimming and J lost 8 bases; unmatched junction nucleotides: 6. The CDR3 here is CASRPLAGVHEQFF. In DNA form, the CDR3 reads TGTGCCAGCAGACCACTAGCGGGGGTGCATGAGCAGTTCTTC.

V and J are TRBV28 and TRBJ2-7; possible D gene TRBD1, 5 bases. The V end lost 7 bases, the J end lost 2 bases, and 15 bases lay between the germline ends. The CDR3 has 14 residues. CDR1 and CDR2 (germline): MDHEN, SYDVKM. The CDR3 region has the DNA TGTGCCAGCATGGGGCCCCCCCGGCCCTACGAGCAGTACTTC. Encoded protein: CASMGPPRPYEQYF. Using reference TRBV28 and TRBJ2-7 for the parts outside the CDR3, the full variable domain is DVKVTQSSRYLVKRTGEKVFLECVQDMDHENMFWYRQDPGLGLRLIYFSYDVKMKEKGDIPEGYSVSREKKERFSLILESASTNQTSMYLCASMGPPRPYEQYFGPGTRLTVT.

This rearrangement joins TRBV27 to TRBJ1-2, with 10 bases fitting TRBD1. This CDR3 spans 17 amino acids. Germline V gene lookup returns CDR1 MNHEY and CDR2 SMNVEV (reference sequence). The ends lost 3 bases at V and 0 bases at J; junction bases unmatched: 7. The CDR3 sequence is CASSLVGQGVANYGYTF. The CDR3 DNA reads as TGTGCCAGCAGTTTGGTTGGACAGGGGGTCGCTAACTATGGCTACACCTTC.

The chain combines TRBV6-5 with TRBJ1-6, with TRBD1 matching 8 bases. V lost 5 bases to trimming and J lost 4 bases; unmatched junction nucleotides: 4. From germline, CDR1 is MNHEY and CDR2 SVGAGI. There are 15 residues in the CDR3. In DNA form, the CDR3 reads TGTGCCAGCAGTCCCGGGACAGGTTATAATTCACCCCTCCACTTT. Amino acids: CASSPGTGYNSPLHF.

The rearrangement uses TRBV19 and TRBJ1-2; 7 bases line up with TRBD1. This CDR3 is 13 amino acids long. The trim removed 7 bases at V and 2 bases at J, leaving 4 bases unmatched. Germline-derived CDR1 and CDR2 are LNHDA and SQIVND (reference sequence). CDR3 DNA sequence: TGTGCCAGTAAAAGGGACAGAAACTATGGCTACACCTTC. As protein: CASKRDRNYGYTF.

A remark on this clone: One junction end does not reproduce the germline sequence, and a read error may be involved. This chain connects TRBV7-9 to TRBJ1-5; D remains ambiguous. CDR3 length equals 14 residues. The V gene's germline CDR1 is SEHNR and CDR2 FQNEAQ (reference sequence). The CDR3 bases are TGTGCCAGCAGCCTAGCTAATAGCAATCAGCCCCAGCATTTT. Protein: CASSLANSNQPQHF.

This chain uses TRBV12-3 or TRBV12-4 with TRBJ1-4; 8 nucleotides agree with TRBD1. The CDR3 spans 13 residues. V shed 6 bases and J 6 bases; nucleotides not matched to a gene: 3. The DNA of the CDR3 is TGTGCCAGCAGGCAGGGGGCGTATGAAAAACTGTTTTTT. This encodes CASRQGAYEKLFF.

V and J are TRBV7-9 and TRBJ1-5; the match to TRBD1 covers 8 bases. From germline, CDR1 is SEHNR and CDR2 FQNEAQ (reference sequence). The trim removed 9 bases at V and 4 bases at J, leaving 11 bases unmatched. The CDR3 consists of 15 residues. The CDR3 here is CARRPSDRANQPQHF. CDR3 coding DNA: TGTGCCAGGAGGCCTTCGGACAGGGCAAATCAGCCCCAGCATTTT.